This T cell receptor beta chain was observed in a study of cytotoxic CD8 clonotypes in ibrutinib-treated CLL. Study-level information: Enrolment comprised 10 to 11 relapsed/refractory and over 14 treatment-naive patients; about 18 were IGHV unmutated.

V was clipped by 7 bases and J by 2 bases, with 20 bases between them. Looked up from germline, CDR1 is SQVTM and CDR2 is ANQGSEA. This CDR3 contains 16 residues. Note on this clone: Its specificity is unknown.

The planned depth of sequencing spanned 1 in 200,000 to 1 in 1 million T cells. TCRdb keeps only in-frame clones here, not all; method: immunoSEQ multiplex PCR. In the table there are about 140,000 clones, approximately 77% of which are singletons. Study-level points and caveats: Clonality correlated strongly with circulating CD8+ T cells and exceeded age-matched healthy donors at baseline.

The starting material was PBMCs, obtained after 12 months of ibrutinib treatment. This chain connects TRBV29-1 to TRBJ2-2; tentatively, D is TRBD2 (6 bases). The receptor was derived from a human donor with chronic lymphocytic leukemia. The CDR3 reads CSAGLAGRDNTGELFF. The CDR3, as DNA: TGCAGCGCCGGACTTGCGGGACGGGATAACACCGGGGAGCTGTTTTTT.